Below are 13 T cell receptor beta chains sequenced from a single sample in a study of blood T cell repertoires in COVID-19. Data came from immunoSEQ multiplex PCR; TCRdb stores just in-frame clones and leaves some out. This sample has about 140,000 clones, with over 60% found just once. The specimen was PBMCs or T cells enriched from blood (not recorded which). The receptors stem from a woman aged 45-65 years who had recovered from COVID-19.

The chain links TRBV2 to TRBJ1-1; 7 positions match TRBD1. Germline trimming cut 6 bases from V and 2 bases from J; bases unmatched to any gene: 9. The length of the CDR3 is 15 residues. CDR1 SNHLY and CDR2 FYNNEI come from the germline V gene. CDR3: CASSPSGQLNTEAFF. CDR3 nucleotides: TGTGCCAGCAGCCCCTCGGGACAGCTAAACACTGAAGCTTTCTTT.

The chain carries TRBV28 and TRBJ2-5, with 8 bases matching TRBD2. Germline values: CDR1 MDHEN, CDR2 SYDVKM. The CDR3 runs to 14 residues. Trimming removed 6 bases from V and 5 bases from J; junction bases left unmatched: 8. The CDR3 spells CASRRKGLVETQYF. The CDR3 region has the DNA TGTGCCAGCAGGCGAAAGGGACTAGTGGAGACCCAGTACTTC. The complete variable domain, with remaining parts taken from reference TRBV28 and TRBJ2-5, reads DVKVTQSSRYLVKRTGEKVFLECVQDMDHENMFWYRQDPGLGLRLIYFSYDVKMKEKGDIPEGYSVSREKKERFSLILESASTNQTSMYLCASRRKGLVETQYFGPGTRLLVL.

This clone was observed a few times. The genes are TRBV7-3 and TRBJ2-7, with D perhaps matching TRBD1 (6 bases). The germline CDR1 and CDR2 sequences are SGHTA and FQGTGA. V lost 5 bases to trimming and J lost 0 bases, with 17 bases between them. The CDR3 runs to 16 residues. The CDR3 bases are TGTGCCAGCAGCCCGCAGCAGGGGCTTCTCTCCTACGAGCAGTACTTC. Amino acids: CASSPQQGLLSYEQYF.

The chain uses TRBV4-1 and TRBJ1-3; 10 bases match TRBD1. CDR3 length: 16 residues. Germline V CDR1 and CDR2: MGHRA, YSYEKL. V was pared by 5 bases and J by 3 bases, with 7 bases of the junction left unmatched. In nucleotides, the CDR3 is TGCGCCAGCAGCTCGACAGGGGGCTCTGGTGGAAACACCATATATTTT. Amino acids: CASSSTGGSGGNTIYF.

The CDR3 is CASSRQGRQPQHF. Written as DNA, the CDR3 is TGTGCCAGTAGCCGACAGGGAAGGCAGCCCCAGCATTTT. The rearrangement links TRBV19 to TRBJ1-5; 7 bases are shared with TRBD1. The CDR3 has 13 residues. Losses at the gene ends were 6 bases for V and 7 bases for J; bases not matched to a gene: 6. Germline V CDR1 and CDR2: LNHDA, SQIVND (reference sequence). The full variable domain, rest sourced from reference TRBV19 and TRBJ1-5, is DGGITQSPKYLFRKEGQNVTLSCEQNLNHDAMYWYRQDPGQGLRLIYYSQIVNDFQKGDIAEGYSVSREKKESFPLTVTSAQKNPTAFYLCASSRQGRQPQHFGDGTRLSIL.

This clone was seen more than once but under ten times. The V gene is TRBV12-3 or TRBV12-4, the J gene TRBJ1-6; D uncertain. The CDR3 is 12 residues long. V lost 6 bases and J 10 bases, leaving 10 bases between the germline ends. CDR3 DNA sequence: TGTGCCAGCAGAGTCATTGGCTCACCCCTCCACTTT. It specifies CASRVIGSPLHF.

This clone has a handful of counts. The chain uses TRBV25-1 and TRBJ1-1; tentative D call: TRBD1 (5 bases). Trimming removed 8 bases at V and 1 base at J, with 11 bases between. This CDR3 has 13 residues. CDR1 is MGHDK, CDR2 SYGVNS, per germline. This CDR3 is CASGPGGNTEAFF. The CDR3 region has the DNA TGTGCCAGCGGGCCCGGGGGGAACACTGAAGCTTTCTTT.

This rearrangement joins TRBV27 to TRBJ1-4; the match to TRBD1 covers 7 bases. The CDR3 is 15 amino acids. Germline V gene data show CDR1 as MNHEY and CDR2 as SMNVEV (reference sequence). Trimming took 7 bases from V and 8 from J; bases not matched to a gene: 13. Here the CDR3 DNA reads TGTGCCAGCATTAAGCTACAGGGGACGAGGGAAAAACTGTTTTTT. Encoded protein: CASIKLQGTREKLFF.

The chain is built from TRBV11-1 and TRBJ1-2; TRBD1 might be the D (6 bases). V lost 4 bases and J lost 9, with 18 bases in between. The CDR3 length is 14 residues. The germline V gene encodes CDR1 SGHAT and CDR2 FQDESV (reference sequence). CDR3 protein: CASSSIRGRMSYTF. The CDR3, as DNA: TGTGCCAGCAGCTCCATCAGGGGCCGAATGAGCTACACCTTC.

This clone was recorded a few times. The chain couples TRBV2 to TRBJ2-2; 12 bases are a match to TRBD2. Trimming removed 6 bases from V and 4 bases from J; junction bases left unmatched: 3. Germline CDR1 SNHLY, CDR2 FYNNEI. The CDR3 is made up of 15 amino acids. CDR3 DNA: TGTGCCAGCAGGAAACTAGCGGGAGGCACCGGGGAGCTGTTTTTT. Translation: CASRKLAGGTGELFF. The entire variable domain, with the rest obtained from reference TRBV2 and TRBJ2-2, is as follows: EPEVTQTPSHQVTQMGQEVILRCVPISNHLYFYWYRQILGQKVEFLVSFYNNEISEKSEIFDDQFSVERPDGSNFTLKIRSTKLEDSAMYFCASRKLAGGTGELFFGEGSRLTVL.

This chain connects TRBV11-3 to TRBJ2-1, with 11 bases fitting TRBD1. CDR3 length: 16 residues. Germline V lookup: CDR1 SGHNT, CDR2 YENEEA. Unmatched junction bases numbered 7, after V lost 5 bases and J lost 4 bases. The CDR3 reads CASSLGQGAGYNEQFF. DNA for the CDR3: TGTGCCAGCAGCCTCGGACAGGGGGCAGGGTACAATGAGCAGTTCTTC.

This chain links TRBV29-1 with TRBJ2-2; 9 positions match TRBD1. Germline V lookup: CDR1 SQVTM, CDR2 ANQGSEA. V was pared by 7 bases and J by 1 base, with 10 bases of the junction left unmatched. The CDR3 sequence is 16 residues long. The DNA of the CDR3 is TGCAGCGCTCGGACAGGGGAAGGACGGAACACCGGGGAGCTGTTTTTT. Translation gives CSARTGEGRNTGELFF.

The V gene is TRBV19, the J gene TRBJ1-2; 9 nucleotides line up with TRBD1. The V gene end was trimmed by 3 bases and the J gene end by 5 bases; junction bases not matched to a gene: 7. The CDR3 is 15 residues long. Per germline, CDR1 LNHDA and CDR2 SQIVND (reference sequence). CDR3 DNA sequence: TGTGCCAGTAGTATGCCAGTTGGGACAGGGTATGGCTACACCTTC. It specifies CASSMPVGTGYGYTF.